This T cell receptor beta chain was identified during a study of Tregs in tolerant kidney transplant recipients. Findings and limits, study-wide: In tolerant patients, donor-specific Tregs outgrew total Tregs, suggesting antigen-driven expansion. Changing PCR primers prevented nucleotide comparison between some patients' samples.

Mixed chimerism was transient after nonmyeloablative marrow transplants from related graft donors. Thawed PBMCs were FACS-sorted into unstimulated CD4+CD25+CD127- regulatory T cells, CD4+CD25- non-regulatory cells, CD4 and CD8 cells. Points on this clone: The antigen remains unidentified. The read is 3 residues too short to cover the CDR3 end, so that end is filled in from the germline J gene.

CDR1 is SEHNR, CDR2 FQNEAQ, per germline (reference sequence). V dropped 5 bases and J dropped 7 bases, with 11 bases sitting between them. CDR3 length: 12 amino acids. Assay used: immunoSEQ multiplex PCR; TCRdb lists only in-frame clones, some missing. This sample's table has 20,000 to 30,000 clones. The V gene is TRBV7-9, the J gene TRBJ1-1, with D maybe TRBD1 (5 bases). The sample in question was CD4+ T cells from blood (PBMCs), obtained 6 months after the transplant. The source is a human patient who received a combined kidney and bone marrow transplant. T cells may partly derive from the graft donor. The CDR3 reads CASSGYTGEAFF. The covered CDR3 bases are TGTGCCAGCAGCGGATACACAGGTGAA. Combining the CDR3 with reference TRBV7-9 and TRBJ1-1 gives the whole variable domain DTGVSQNPRHKITKRGQNVTFRCDPISEHNRLYWYRQTLGQGPEFLTYFQNEAQLEKSRLLSDRFSAERPKGSFSTLEIQRTEQGDSAMYLCASSGYTGEAFFGQGTRLTVV.